The entry below gives a single T cell receptor (beta chain) sequence along with its context. V shed 4 bases and J shed 8 bases, with 14 bases lying between them. CDR1 SEHNR and CDR2 FQNEAQ come from the germline V gene (reference sequence). The CDR3 has 13 amino acids. This sample is part of a study of blood T cell repertoires in COVID-19. The wider study: The cDNA or gDNA used as material had been derived from T cells, B-cell-depleted T cells, or PBMCs.

Clones were sequenced by immunoSEQ multiplex PCR, and TCRdb holds only the in-frame ones, with some missing. The table lists some 170,000 clones, roughly four fifths of them singletons. The sample comprised peripheral blood. The V gene is TRBV7-9, the J gene TRBJ1-1; D remains ambiguous. This receptor was identified in a man in his fifties or sixties with active or convalescent COVID-19. CDR3 DNA: TGTGCCAGCAGCTCGGACGCGGGGTGGGAAGCTTTCTTT. This encodes CASSSDAGWEAFF.